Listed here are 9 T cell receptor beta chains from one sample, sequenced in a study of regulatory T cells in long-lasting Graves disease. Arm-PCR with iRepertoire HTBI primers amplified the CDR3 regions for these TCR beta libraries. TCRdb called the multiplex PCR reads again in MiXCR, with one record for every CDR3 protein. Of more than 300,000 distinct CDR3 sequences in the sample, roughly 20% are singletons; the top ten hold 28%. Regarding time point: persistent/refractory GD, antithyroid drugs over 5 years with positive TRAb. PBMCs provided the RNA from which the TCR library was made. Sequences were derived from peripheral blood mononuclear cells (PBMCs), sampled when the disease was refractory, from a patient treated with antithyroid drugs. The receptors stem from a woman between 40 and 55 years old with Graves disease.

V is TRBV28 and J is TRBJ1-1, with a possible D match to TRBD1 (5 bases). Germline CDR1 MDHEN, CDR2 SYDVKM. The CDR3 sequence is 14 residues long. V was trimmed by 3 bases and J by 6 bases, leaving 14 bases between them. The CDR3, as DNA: TGTGCCAGCAGTTTCTGGCCAGGGAGGGCTGAAGCTTTCTTT. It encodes CASSFWPGRAEAFF.

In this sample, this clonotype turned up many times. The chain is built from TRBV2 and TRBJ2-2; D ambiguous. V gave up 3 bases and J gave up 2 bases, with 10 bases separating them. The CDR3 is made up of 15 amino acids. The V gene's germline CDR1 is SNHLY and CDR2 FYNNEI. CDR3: CASSDSEANTGELFF. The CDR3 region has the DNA TGTGCCAGCAGTGACAGCGAGGCCAACACCGGGGAGCTGTTTTTT.

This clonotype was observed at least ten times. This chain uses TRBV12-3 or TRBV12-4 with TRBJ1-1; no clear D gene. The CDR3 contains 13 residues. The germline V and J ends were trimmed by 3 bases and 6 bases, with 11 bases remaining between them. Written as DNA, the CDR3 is TGTGCCAGCAGTTTTGGAGGGCTGGCTGAAGCTTTCTTT. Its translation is CASSFGGLAEAFF.

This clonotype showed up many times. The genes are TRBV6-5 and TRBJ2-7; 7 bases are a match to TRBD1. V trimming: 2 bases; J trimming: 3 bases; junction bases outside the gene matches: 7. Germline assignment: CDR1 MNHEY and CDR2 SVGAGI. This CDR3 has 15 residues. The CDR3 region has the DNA TGTGCCAGCAGTTACGAGGGGGACAGTTTCTACGAGCAGTACTTC. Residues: CASSYEGDSFYEQYF.

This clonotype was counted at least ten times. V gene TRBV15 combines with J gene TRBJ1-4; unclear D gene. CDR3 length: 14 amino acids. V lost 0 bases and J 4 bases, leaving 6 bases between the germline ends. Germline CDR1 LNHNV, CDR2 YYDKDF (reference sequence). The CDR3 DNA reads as TGTGCCACCAGCAGAGACATCCTTAATGAAAAACTGTTTTTT. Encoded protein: CATSRDILNEKLFF. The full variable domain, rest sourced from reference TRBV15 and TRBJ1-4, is DAMVIQNPRYQVTQFGKPVTLSCSQTLNHNVMYWYQQKSSQAPKLLFHYYDKDFNNEADTPDNFQSRRPNTSFCFLDIRSPGLGDTAMYLCATSRDILNEKLFFGSGTQLSVL.

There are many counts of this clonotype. The CDR3 region has the DNA TGTGCCAGCAGTTACTCGGCGGGGAACACTGAAGCTTTCTTT. Protein: CASSYSAGNTEAFF. The gene calls are TRBV6-5 and TRBJ1-1; no firm D call. The CDR3 extends over 14 amino acids. Germline lookup yields CDR1 MNHEY and CDR2 SVGAGI. The V and J ends lost 0 bases and 1 base respectively, with 6 bases between them.

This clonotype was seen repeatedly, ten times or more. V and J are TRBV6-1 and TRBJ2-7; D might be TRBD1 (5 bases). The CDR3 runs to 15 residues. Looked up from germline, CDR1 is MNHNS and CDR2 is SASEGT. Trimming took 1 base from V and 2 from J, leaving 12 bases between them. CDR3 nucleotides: TGTGCCAGCAGTGAAGGGCAGACAGCGACCTACGAGCAGTACTTC. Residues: CASSEGQTATYEQYF.

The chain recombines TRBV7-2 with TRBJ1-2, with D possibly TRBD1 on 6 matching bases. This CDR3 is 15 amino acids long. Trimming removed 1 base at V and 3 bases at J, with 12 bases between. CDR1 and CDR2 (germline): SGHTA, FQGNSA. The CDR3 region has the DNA TGTGCCAGCAGCTTAGACCCGGACAGATACTATGGCTACACCTTC. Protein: CASSLDPDRYYGYTF. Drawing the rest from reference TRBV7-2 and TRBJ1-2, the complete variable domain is GAGVSQSPSNKVTEKGKDVELRCDPISGHTALYWYRQSLGQGLEFLIYFQGNSAPDKSGLPSDRFSAERTGGSVSTLTIQRTQQEDSAVYLCASSLDPDRYYGYTFGSGTRLTVV.

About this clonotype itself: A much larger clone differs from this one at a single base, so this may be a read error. The CDR3 DNA reads TGTGCCAGCAGTAAGAACACCGGGGAGCTGTTTTTT. Its protein product is CASSKNTGELFF. The chain combines TRBV6-1 with TRBJ2-2, with D hard to call. V lost 5 bases and J 1 base, leaving 2 bases between the germline ends. From germline, CDR1 is MNHNS and CDR2 SASEGT. This CDR3 has 12 residues.